The 21 T cell receptor beta chains in this list originate from one sample, sequenced in a study of blood T cell repertoires in COVID-19. Assay used: immunoSEQ multiplex PCR; TCRdb lists only in-frame clones, some missing. The sample consists of about 240,000 clones, around 87% of them appearing once. Sequenced sample: peripheral blood. The receptors were gathered from a woman in her 70s with active or convalescent COVID-19.

The CDR3 bases are TGTGCCAGCAGCCGCGGACAGGCCGATCAGCCCCAGCATTTT. Protein sequence: CASSRGQADQPQHF. The gene calls are TRBV7-2 and TRBJ1-5; 7 bases map to TRBD1. J lost 5 bases, V lost 5 bases, and 6 bases had no gene match. Germline CDR1 reads SGHTA; CDR2 reads FQGNSA. The CDR3 is made up of 14 amino acids.

Only one count was recorded for this clone. The chain employs TRBV27 and TRBJ1-2; D remains unclear. CDR1 and CDR2 from the germline V gene are MNHEY and SMNVEV (reference sequence). V lost 6 bases and J lost 2, with 10 bases in between. The CDR3 length is 13 residues. The CDR3 nucleotides are TGTGCCAGCAGCGCCTCAGGAAACTATGGCTACACCTTC. It yields the protein CASSASGNYGYTF.

The chain links TRBV2 to TRBJ1-5; no definite D call. Per germline, CDR1 SNHLY and CDR2 FYNNEI. The CDR3 loop spans 14 amino acids. Trimming shortened V by 3 bases and J by 9 bases, and 15 bases separated the two germline ends. The CDR3 DNA follows: TGTGCCAGCAGTGATGTAGTAGCGTCCCGGCCCCAGCATTTT. Residues: CASSDVVASRPQHF.

This clone was seen just once. The genes are TRBV12-3 or TRBV12-4 and TRBJ2-7; D unresolved. The ends were cut back, 5 bases at V and 4 bases at J, with 12 bases in the middle. The CDR3 has 13 amino acids. The CDR3 is CASSGGVGYEQYF. CDR3 coding DNA: TGTGCCAGCAGTGGTGGAGTGGGTTACGAGCAGTACTTC.

The chain is built from TRBV9 and TRBJ2-5; D might be TRBD2 (6 bases). The CDR3 runs to 15 residues. Trimming took off 2 bases at V and 2 bases at J, with 13 bases between the two ends. Germline V lookup: CDR1 SGDLS, CDR2 YYNGEE. As DNA, the CDR3 is TGTGCCAGCAGCGTTGGGGCGGGGCGGCAAGAGACCCAGTACTTC. Protein sequence: CASSVGAGRQETQYF.

V gene TRBV4-3 combines with J gene TRBJ2-1; tentatively, D is TRBD1 (5 bases). The germline V gene has CDR1 LGHNA and CDR2 YSLEER. V was cut by 8 bases and J by 4 bases, with 15 bases left in between. CDR3 length equals 14 residues. The CDR3 loop reads CASGAESDYNEQFF. The CDR3 DNA sequence: TGCGCCAGCGGGGCGGAGTCCGATTACAATGAGCAGTTCTTC.

This clone was counted a single time. J is TRBJ1-1 and V is TRBV12-3 or TRBV12-4, with TRBD1 as a possible D gene (5 bases). This CDR3 has 11 amino acids. Trimming shortened V by 5 bases and J by 6 bases, and 7 bases separated the two germline ends. The CDR3 DNA reads as TGTGCCAGCAGTCAGGGTGCTGAAGCTTTCTTT. Amino acids: CASSQGAEAFF.

V and J are TRBV19 and TRBJ1-5; D unclear. CDR1 and CDR2 (germline): LNHDA, SQIVND (reference sequence). This CDR3 contains 16 residues. V lost 7 bases to trimming and J lost 0 bases, with 16 bases between them. This CDR3 is CASTGIGTFSNQPQHF. CDR3 in DNA: TGTGCCAGTACGGGGATTGGTACTTTTAGCAATCAGCCCCAGCATTTT. Supplemented by reference TRBV19 and TRBJ1-5, the full variable domain reads DGGITQSPKYLFRKEGQNVTLSCEQNLNHDAMYWYRQDPGQGLRLIYYSQIVNDFQKGDIAEGYSVSREKKESFPLTVTSAQKNPTAFYLCASTGIGTFSNQPQHFGDGTRLSIL.

CDR3 in amino acids: CASSETGRVNYGYTF. The CDR3 bases are TGTGCCAGTAGTGAAACAGGAAGAGTTAACTATGGCTACACCTTC. The chain links TRBV19 to TRBJ1-2; a weak D match, TRBD1 (5 bases). CDR1 and CDR2 from the germline V gene are LNHDA and SQIVND (reference sequence). The V end was cut by 5 bases, the J end by 1 base, with 14 bases between. This CDR3 has 15 amino acids.

The rearrangement links TRBV27 to TRBJ1-2; 7 positions match TRBD1. The CDR3 is 15 residues long. The trim removed 5 bases at V and 6 bases at J, leaving 12 bases unmatched. Germline CDR1 and CDR2: MNHEY and SMNVEV (reference sequence). This CDR3 reads CASSPGRRQGHGYTF. Here the CDR3 DNA reads TGTGCCAGCAGTCCCGGCCGTCGACAGGGCCATGGCTACACCTTC.

This CDR3 is CASRSGRAYQETQYF. The CDR3 DNA sequence: TGTGCCAGCAGATCAGGGAGGGCGTACCAAGAGACCCAGTACTTC. The rearrangement links TRBV5-6 to TRBJ2-5; 7 bases agree with TRBD2. Trimming took 5 bases from V and 0 from J; bases not matched to a gene: 7. The CDR3 is 15 amino acids. The germline V gene has CDR1 SGHDT and CDR2 YYEEEE.

This chain links TRBV29-1 with TRBJ2-1, with 10 bases that match TRBD1. This CDR3 contains 14 residues. CDR1 is SQVTM and CDR2 is ANQGSEA in the germline V gene. Trimming cost V 7 bases and J 5 bases; bases outside gene matches: 8. CDR3 nucleotides: TGCAGCGCTTTTCCGGGACAGGGGAACAATGAGCAGTTCTTC. Amino acids: CSAFPGQGNNEQFF.

This clone was recorded only once. CDR3: CASSVGTAYNEQFF. The CDR3 coding sequence is TGTGCCAGCAGCGTCGGGACAGCCTACAATGAGCAGTTCTTC. This chain links TRBV7-6 with TRBJ2-1; 7 bases map to TRBD1. J lost 2 bases, V lost 5 bases, and 3 bases had no gene match. The CDR3 totals 14 residues. Germline loops: CDR1 SGHVS, CDR2 FNYEAQ.

J is TRBJ2-1 and V is TRBV11-3; TRBD1 matches 7 bases. The V gene end was trimmed by 3 bases and the J gene end by 4 bases; junction bases not matched to a gene: 9. Germline loops: CDR1 SGHNT, CDR2 YENEEA. The CDR3 contains 16 residues. DNA of the CDR3: TGTGCCAGCAGCTTGGGTCCGGGACAGACATACAATGAGCAGTTCTTC. This encodes CASSLGPGQTYNEQFF.

The chain has TRBV5-4 and TRBJ1-1; TRBD1 agrees at 7 bases. The CDR3 consists of 15 residues. The V gene end was trimmed by 5 bases and the J gene end by 4 bases; junction bases not matched to a gene: 11. Germline assignment: CDR1 SGHNT and CDR2 YYREEE (reference sequence). CDR3 sequence: CASRNQRGQGTEAFF. The CDR3 nucleotides read TGTGCCAGCAGGAATCAGAGGGGGCAAGGCACTGAAGCTTTCTTT.

This clone came up once. The CDR3 protein is CATSDAGTGRDTQYF. Written as DNA, the CDR3 is TGTGCCACCAGTGATGCCGGGACAGGGAGAGATACGCAGTATTTT. The chain joins TRBV24-1 to TRBJ2-3, with TRBD1 matching over 9 bases. Germline CDR1 and CDR2: KGHDR and SFDVKD. The V and J ends lost 3 bases and 5 bases, in that order; junction bases with no gene match: 5. There are 15 residues in the CDR3.

The V and J genes are TRBV6-5 and TRBJ1-2; D ambiguous. V was trimmed by 8 bases and J by 4 bases, leaving 20 bases between them. The CDR3 runs 15 residues. Germline CDR1 is MNHEY and CDR2 is SVGAGI. CDR3 in amino acids: CASLPRTGALYGYTF. The CDR3 region has the DNA TGTGCCAGCCTCCCAAGGACTGGAGCCCTCTATGGCTACACCTTC.

In DNA form, the CDR3 reads TGTGCGGGTCAGGGCGCCGGCTCCTACAATGAGCAGTTCTTC. It encodes CAGQGAGSYNEQFF. The rearrangement uses TRBV28 and TRBJ2-1; D perhaps matches TRBD1 (5 bases). CDR1 and CDR2 (germline): MDHEN, SYDVKM. CDR3 size: 14 residues.

This chain links TRBV5-1 with TRBJ2-1; 9 nucleotides align to TRBD1. Trimming at V came to 5 bases and at J to 8 bases, leaving 11 bases not matched to a gene. The CDR3 is 15 amino acids. CDR1 and CDR2 (germline): SGHRS, YFSETQ. The CDR3 region has the DNA TGCGCCAGCAGGCCCCGGGGACAGGGAGCCGATGAGCAGTTCTTC. It specifies CASRPRGQGADEQFF.

The chain has TRBV7-9 and TRBJ1-1; 7 positions match TRBD1. The CDR3 runs 14 residues. V lost 1 base, J lost 7 bases, and 6 bases stayed unmatched. Germline V gene lookup returns CDR1 SEHNR and CDR2 FQNEAQ (reference sequence). The CDR3 reads CASSLGGTAFEAFF. CDR3 sequence (DNA): TGTGCCAGCAGCTTAGGGGGGACAGCCTTTGAAGCTTTCTTT.

V usage is TRBV18 and J usage is TRBJ1-1, with D perhaps TRBD1 (6 bases). V was clipped by 3 bases and J by 6 bases, with 17 bases between them. CDR3 size: 15 residues. Germline CDR1 KGHSH, CDR2 LQKENI. The CDR3 region has the DNA TGTGCCAGCTCACCTCTTGACAGGCCCCAAGCTGAAGCTTTCTTT. Amino acid sequence: CASSPLDRPQAEAFF. Full variable domain (outside the CDR3, taken from reference TRBV18 and TRBJ1-1): NAGVMQNPRHLVRRRGQEARLRCSPMKGHSHVYWYRQLPEEGLKFMVYLQKENIIDESGMPKERFSAEFPKEGPSILRIQQVVRGDSAAYFCASSPLDRPQAEAFFGQGTRLTVV.